This TCR beta chain was captured in a study of identical twins. CDR3 length equals 15 residues. V lost 7 bases and J 9 bases, leaving 23 bases between the germline ends. CDR1 is KGHDR and CDR2 is SFDVKD in the germline V gene. This clonotype was seen a handful of times. TCRdb reprocessed the 5' RACE reads via MiXCR and lists one record per CDR3 protein. This sample has hundreds of thousands of distinct CDR3 sequences, with approximately 18% found just once. This same sample was also taken into another study, of T cells expressing NK-cell markers. Turning to that study: Restriction of sorting to alpha-beta TCR T cells was accomplished in several experiments using an anti-gamma-delta TCR antibody.

The sample was PBMCs. This TCR came from a woman younger than 35 in good health. This chain connects TRBV24-1 to TRBJ2-5; D call uncertain. This CDR3 is CATSLWAGLGMAQYF. The CDR3 DNA reads TGTGCCACCAGCCTTTGGGCCGGGCTAGGCATGGCCCAGTACTTC.